One sample yielded the 5 T cell receptor beta chains listed below, sequenced in a study of blood T cells in healthy people across ages. Next came a second PCR, run for about 7 to 12 cycles, which used a sample-barcoded 5' primer along with a J-beta primer mix. MiXCR was run by TCRdb on the 5' RACE reads, yielding one entry per CDR3 protein. The table records some 1.4 million distinct CDR3 sequences, about 43% of them present only once. Sequenced: blood. The receptors come from a woman aged 18-29 years in good health.

This clonotype was seen a handful of times. One base away lies a much larger clone, so this may be a sequencing read error. The genes are TRBV7-7 and TRBJ2-3; perhaps TRBD1 as D (6 bases). Germline V lookup: CDR1 SSHAT, CDR2 FNYEAQ (reference sequence). The CDR3 totals 13 residues. DNA of the CDR3: TGTGCTACCGCGGACAGTATCGCAGATACGCAGTATTTT. This encodes CATADSIADTQYF.

The chain combines TRBV12-3 or TRBV12-4 with TRBJ2-2; 14 nucleotides line up with TRBD2. There are 17 residues in the CDR3. Trimming cost V 7 bases and J 2 bases; bases outside gene matches: 6. The CDR3 region is CASTRTSGGINTGELFF. The CDR3 bases are TGTGCCAGCACCCGGACTAGCGGGGGGATTAACACCGGGGAGCTGTTTTTT.

This clonotype was seen a few times. The rearrangement links TRBV5-1 to TRBJ2-1, with 8 bases aligning to TRBD2. The CDR3 loop spans 15 amino acids. Trimming at V came to 4 bases and at J to 8 bases, leaving 11 bases not matched to a gene. Germline values: CDR1 SGHRS, CDR2 YFSETQ. CDR3 in DNA: TGCGCCAGCAGCCCTACGGCGGGAGGCGAGGATGAGCAGTTCTTC. Translation: CASSPTAGGEDEQFF.

The chain combines TRBV6-6 with TRBJ2-5, with TRBD1 matching over 11 bases. The J call may be wrong; the DNA end is better matched by TRBJ2-7. Germline CDR1 and CDR2: MNHNY and SVGAGI (reference sequence). The CDR3 covers 16 residues. The CDR3 protein is CASSYWGQGVRNEQYF. The CDR3 region has the DNA TGTGCCAGCAGTTACTGGGGACAGGGGGTGAGGAACGAGCAGTACTTC.

This clonotype showed up just a few times. V usage is TRBV6-1 and J usage is TRBJ2-7; tentative D call: TRBD1 (6 bases). Trimming took off 7 bases at V and 0 bases at J, with 19 bases between the two ends. CDR1 MNHNS and CDR2 SASEGT come from the germline V gene. The CDR3 totals 16 residues. CDR3: CASIVHSDSTSYEQYF. The CDR3 nucleotides are TGTGCCAGCATCGTACACTCGGACAGTACCTCCTACGAGCAGTACTTC.